This entry describes one T cell receptor beta chain. The sample originates from a study of shared T cell receptors in the human thymus. Sequenced by immunoSEQ multiplex PCR; TCRdb stores in-frame clones only, minus some. This repertoire shows hundreds of thousands of clones, over 75% found once; its top ten account for roughly 0.0097%. The same specimen was also included in a second study, on human thymus T cells.

This receptor was identified in a boy under two years old with a congenital heart defect. The sample consisted of thymocytes.

The CDR3 protein is CASSDDRGRADTQYF. CDR3 coding DNA: TGTGCCAGCAGTGATGACAGGGGGCGCGCAGATACGCAGTATTTT. The chain carries TRBV25-1 and TRBJ2-3, with 10 nucleotides matching TRBD1. Germline CDR1 MGHDK, CDR2 SYGVNS. The CDR3 sequence is 15 residues long. With V trimmed by 3 bases and J by 4 bases, 4 bases remained unmatched.